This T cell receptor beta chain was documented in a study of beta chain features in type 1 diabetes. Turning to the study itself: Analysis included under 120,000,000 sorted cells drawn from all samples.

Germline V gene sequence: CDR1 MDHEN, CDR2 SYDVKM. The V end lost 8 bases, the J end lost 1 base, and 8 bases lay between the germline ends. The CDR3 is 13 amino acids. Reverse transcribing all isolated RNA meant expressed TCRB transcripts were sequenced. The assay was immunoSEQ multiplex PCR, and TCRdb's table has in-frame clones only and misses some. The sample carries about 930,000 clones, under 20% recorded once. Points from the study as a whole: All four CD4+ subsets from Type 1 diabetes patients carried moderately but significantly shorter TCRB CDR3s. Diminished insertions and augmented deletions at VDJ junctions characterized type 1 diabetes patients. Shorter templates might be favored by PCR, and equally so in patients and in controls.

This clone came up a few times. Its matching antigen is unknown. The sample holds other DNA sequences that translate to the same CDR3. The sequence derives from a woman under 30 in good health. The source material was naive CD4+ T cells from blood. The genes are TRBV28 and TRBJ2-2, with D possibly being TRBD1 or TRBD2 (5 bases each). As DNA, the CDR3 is TGTGCCAGCTTGGGGGTGAACACCGGGGAGCTGTTTTTT. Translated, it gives CASLGVNTGELFF.